A selection of T cell receptor beta chains follows, all from one sample in a study of PD-1 blockade in classical Hodgkin lymphoma. Method: immunoSEQ multiplex PCR; TCRdb's copy keeps in-frame clones and lacks some. The repertoire includes fewer than 25,000 clones, over 75% of them detected once, and 23% sits in the top ten. Specimen: peripheral blood mononuclear cells (PBMCs), collected before the fourth cycle of nivolumab. These receptors originate from a human donor with classical Hodgkin lymphoma. Each CDR3 is given with its conserved first and last residue. Fields, in order: J gene, V gene, clone size, D gene, CDR3 protein, CDR3 DNA. D genes are given only for firm matches. Not every row has a clone size; where given, it reads once, few, many or a size class.

TRBJ1-2,TRBV6-1,NA,NA,CASSGTGIYGYTF,TGTGCCAGCAGTGGAACAGGGATCTATGGCTACACCTTC
TRBJ2-7,TRBV21-1,NA,NA,CASSREDRDTYEQYF,TGTGCCAGCAGCCGCGAAGACAGGGACACCTACGAGCAGTACTTC
TRBJ2-4,TRBV5-4,NA,NA,CASSLMGVNIQYF,TGTGCCAGCAGCTTGATGGGGGTAAACATTCAGTACTTC
TRBJ2-5,TRBV6-6,NA,NA,CASNLILEGSQETQYF,TGTGCCAGCAATCTTATCCTCGAGGGCTCCCAAGAGACCCAGTACTTC
TRBJ2-3,TRBV6-4,NA,TRBD1,CASNPGGETDTQYF,TGTGCCAGCAATCCAGGGGGCGAGACAGATACGCAGTATTTT
TRBJ2-1,TRBV6-4,NA,NA,CASSGSGVAEQFF,TGTGCCAGCAGTGGGTCGGGAGTGGCTGAGCAGTTCTTC
TRBJ1-2,TRBV15,NA,NA,CATSREFTLSGYTF,TGTGCCACCAGCAGAGAGTTTACACTTTCTGGCTACACCTTC
TRBJ2-6,TRBV6-5,NA,NA,CASSYGVSGANVLTF,TGTGCCAGCAGTTACGGGGTTTCTGGGGCCAACGTCCTGACTTTC
TRBJ2-7,TRBV6-1,NA,TRBD2,CASSELSSGRVEQYF,TGTGCCAGCAGTGAGTTGTCTAGCGGGAGGGTTGAGCAGTACTTC
TRBJ1-2,TRBV6-1,once,NA,CASRTGRMIYGYTF,TGTGCCAGCAGAACGGGACGGATGATTTATGGCTACACCTTC
TRBJ2-3,TRBV4-1,NA,NA,CASSQDTSTTLDTQYF,TGCGCCAGCAGCCAAGATACTTCGACTACGTTAGATACGCAGTATTTT